What follows are 22 T cell receptor beta chains derived from one specimen sequenced in a study of T cell responses to AZD1222 COVID-19 vaccine. Clones were sequenced by immunoSEQ multiplex PCR, and TCRdb holds only the in-frame ones, with some missing. Among 100,000 or so clones listed, 90% to 95% were seen once. The sequences come from peripheral blood, collected on day 0 of AZD1222 vaccination. These receptors were obtained from an adult in good health.

Only a few counts were recorded for this clone. This chain links TRBV19 with TRBJ2-7; 8 bases are shared with TRBD2. The CDR3 has 15 residues. The V segment lost 1 base and the J segment 3 bases; nucleotides outside the gene matches: 5. Germline values: CDR1 LNHDA, CDR2 SQIVND (reference sequence). The CDR3 is CASSIAAGGSYEQYF. CDR3 sequence (DNA): TGTGCCAGTAGTATAGCTGCGGGGGGTAGCTACGAGCAGTACTTC.

As DNA, the CDR3 is TGTGCCAGCAGCTTAGGGGGGGCAGGGTCCTACGAGCAGTACTTC. Protein product: CASSLGGAGSYEQYF. This chain uses TRBV7-9 with TRBJ2-7, with D perhaps being TRBD1 or TRBD2 (6 bases each). CDR3 size: 15 residues. Trimming removed 1 base at V and 1 base at J, with 11 bases between. Per the germline V gene, CDR1 is SEHNR and CDR2 is FQNEAQ (reference sequence).

The rearrangement uses TRBV7-2 and TRBJ2-5; D is undetermined. The germline V gene encodes CDR1 SGHTA and CDR2 FQGNSA. Trimming removed 5 bases from V and 4 bases from J, with 14 bases in between. The CDR3 consists of 14 residues. The CDR3: CASSQEIGGETQYF. CDR3 sequence (DNA): TGTGCCAGCAGCCAGGAGATCGGCGGAGAGACCCAGTACTTC.

V and J are TRBV10-3 and TRBJ1-5, with 9 bases lining up with TRBD1. Germline assignment: CDR1 ENHRY and CDR2 SYGVKD. The CDR3 has 14 amino acids. With V trimmed by 6 bases and J by 7 bases, 7 bases remained unmatched. The CDR3 sequence is CAIRDRGSRQPQHF. The CDR3 nucleotides read TGTGCCATCAGGGACAGGGGTTCGCGGCAGCCCCAGCATTTT.

The chain employs TRBV7-2 and TRBJ2-1; D may be TRBD2 (6 bases). The length of the CDR3 is 13 residues. Germline CDR1 SGHTA, CDR2 FQGNSA. V was pared by 0 bases and J by 6 bases, with 6 bases between. In DNA form, the CDR3 reads TGTGCCAGCAGCTTAGCTAGCGGCAATGAGCAGTTCTTC. Its translation is CASSLASGNEQFF.

This clone was detected a few times. This chain uses TRBV5-1 with TRBJ1-2, with a tentative D call TRBD1 (5 bases). The CDR3 runs 13 residues. Per germline, CDR1 SGHRS and CDR2 YFSETQ. V was clipped by 0 bases and J by 3 bases, with 6 bases between them. CDR3 sequence (DNA): TGCGCCAGCAGCTTGGTGGGGGACTATGGCTACACCTTC. Its translation: CASSLVGDYGYTF.

For the CDR3, the DNA is TGTGCCAGCAGCTTAGGCGGGGGAATGGATGCACCCCTCCACTTT. It encodes CASSLGGGMDAPLHF. V is TRBV7-2 and J is TRBJ1-6; D may be TRBD1 (5 bases). The V gene lost 1 base and the J gene lost 11 bases, with 15 bases spanning the gap. Germline values: CDR1 SGHTA, CDR2 FQGNSA. The CDR3 consists of 15 residues.

The gene calls are TRBV30 and TRBJ1-2, with TRBD1 identical over 8 bases. CDR3 size: 14 residues. The germline V gene encodes CDR1 GTSNPN and CDR2 SVGIG (reference sequence). The V gene end was trimmed by 0 bases and the J gene end by 6 bases; junction bases not matched to a gene: 6. DNA of the CDR3: TGTGCCTGGAGTGTTCGGAGGACAGGGAATGGCTACACCTTC. Amino acids: CAWSVRRTGNGYTF.

The chain couples TRBV7-3 to TRBJ1-5; no firm D call. The germline CDR1 and CDR2 sequences are SGHTA and FQGTGA. The length of the CDR3 is 14 residues. The germline V and J ends were trimmed by 6 bases and 6 bases, with 15 bases remaining between them. CDR3 in DNA: TGTGCCAGCAGTAGCCCCATCCGTGGTCAGCCCCAGCATTTT. Protein product: CASSSPIRGQPQHF.

The rearrangement links TRBV10-3 to TRBJ2-3; no clear D gene. Trimming pared 2 bases from V and 2 bases from J, leaving 8 bases between. This CDR3 has 14 residues. The germline V gene encodes CDR1 ENHRY and CDR2 SYGVKD. CDR3 sequence: CAISENRDTDTQYF. DNA of the CDR3: TGTGCCATCAGTGAGAACAGAGACACAGATACGCAGTATTTT.

The rearrangement uses TRBV7-9 and TRBJ1-2; D might be TRBD1 (5 bases). The ends were cut back, 4 bases at V and 0 bases at J, with 9 bases in the middle. The CDR3 is 14 amino acids. Germline V gene sequence: CDR1 SEHNR, CDR2 FQNEAQ (reference sequence). DNA for the CDR3: TGTGCCAGCAGCTACCCGGGGCCTAACTATGGCTACACCTTC. Its protein is CASSYPGPNYGYTF.

The chain uses TRBV9 and TRBJ2-7; 7 bases agree with TRBD1. The J segment lost 3 bases and the V segment lost 4 bases, leaving 10 bases of the junction unmatched. CDR1 and CDR2 (germline): SGDLS, YYNGEE. The CDR3 is 15 residues long. The CDR3 spells CASSHSGTEFYEQYF. The CDR3 DNA is TGTGCCAGCAGCCACTCCGGGACAGAATTCTACGAGCAGTACTTC. Full variable domain (missing parts from reference TRBV9 and TRBJ2-7): DSGVTQTPKHLITATGQRVTLRCSPRSGDLSVYWYQQSLDQGLQFLIQYYNGEERAKGNILERFSAQQFPDLHSELNLSSLELGDSALYFCASSHSGTEFYEQYFGPGTRLTVT.

V is TRBV6-2 or TRBV6-3 and J is TRBJ1-2; 9 nucleotides line up with TRBD1. The V and J ends lost 6 bases and 6 bases, in that order; junction bases with no gene match: 8. In germline, CDR1 is MNHEY, CDR2 SVGEGT. The CDR3 extends over 14 amino acids. In DNA form, the CDR3 reads TGTGCCAGCAGCGGACAGGGGCGATCGGATGGCTACACCTTC. It yields the protein CASSGQGRSDGYTF.

The chain combines TRBV5-6 with TRBJ1-2, with D unclear. V gave up 4 bases and J gave up 0 bases, with 13 bases separating them. This CDR3 contains 15 residues. Germline loops: CDR1 SGHDT, CDR2 YYEEEE. CDR3: CASSPDGLANYGYTF. The DNA for the CDR3 is TGTGCCAGCAGCCCTGACGGACTTGCTAACTATGGCTACACCTTC.

V gene TRBV5-1 combines with J gene TRBJ1-1; D perhaps matches TRBD1 (5 bases). The V and J ends lost 4 bases and 3 bases respectively, with 16 bases between them. CDR3 length: 15 amino acids. Germline V gene sequence: CDR1 SGHRS, CDR2 YFSETQ. CDR3 in DNA: TGCGCCAGCAGCCTTATAGTGGGGGAAGACACTGAAGCTTTCTTT. Translated, it gives CASSLIVGEDTEAFF.

This rearrangement joins TRBV9 to TRBJ2-1; possible D gene TRBD2, 5 bases. There are 15 residues in the CDR3. CDR1 SGDLS and CDR2 YYNGEE come from the germline V gene. V lost 0 bases and J 4 bases, leaving 11 bases between the germline ends. DNA for the CDR3: TGTGCCAGCAGCGTAGACAGCGGCCGGTACAATGAGCAGTTCTTC. Translating it yields CASSVDSGRYNEQFF.

The chain uses TRBV7-9 and TRBJ1-2; TRBD1 agrees at 10 bases. The CDR3 has 15 residues. V lost 4 bases to trimming and J lost 8 bases; unmatched junction nucleotides: 10. The germline V gene has CDR1 SEHNR and CDR2 FQNEAQ (reference sequence). The CDR3 bases are TGTGCCAGCAGCTACGGGACAGGGGAAGTCGGGGGCTACACCTTC. As protein: CASSYGTGEVGGYTF.

The gene calls are TRBV2 and TRBJ1-1, with D hard to call. CDR1 is SNHLY, CDR2 FYNNEI, per germline. Trimming took 5 bases from V and 9 from J, leaving 19 bases between them. The CDR3 extends over 14 amino acids. In DNA, the CDR3 is TGTGCCAGCAGTCCCAAGCCCGAGGACCCTCAAGCTTTCTTT. Amino acid sequence: CASSPKPEDPQAFF.

The rearrangement uses TRBV19 and TRBJ2-5, with 7 bases matching TRBD1. The V segment lost 5 bases and the J segment 5 bases; nucleotides outside the gene matches: 8. Germline V lookup: CDR1 LNHDA, CDR2 SQIVND (reference sequence). The CDR3 sequence is 14 residues long. This CDR3 reads CASSPTGDGETQYF. The CDR3 bases are TGTGCCAGTAGTCCCACAGGGGACGGGGAGACCCAGTACTTC.

The chain joins TRBV2 to TRBJ2-2, with no clear D. The V end lost 0 bases, the J end lost 6 bases, and 8 bases lay between the germline ends. The CDR3 totals 14 residues. Germline V gene sequence: CDR1 SNHLY, CDR2 FYNNEI. CDR3 sequence: CASSEALPAGELFF. In DNA, the CDR3 is TGTGCCAGCAGTGAAGCGCTTCCGGCCGGGGAGCTGTTTTTT.

The chain employs TRBV9 and TRBJ1-2; D call uncertain. V was shortened by 0 bases and J by 4 bases, with 10 bases between the two germline ends. This CDR3 is 14 amino acids long. Germline CDR1 SGDLS, CDR2 YYNGEE. The chain's CDR3 is CASSVDSVRYGYTF. The CDR3 DNA reads as TGTGCCAGCAGCGTAGACAGCGTTCGCTATGGCTACACCTTC.

This clone was seen a single time. The chain is built from TRBV7-9 and TRBJ1-2, with D perhaps matching TRBD1 (5 bases). The CDR3 spans 16 residues. Germline V CDR1 and CDR2: SEHNR, FQNEAQ (reference sequence). Trimming removed 1 base at V and 7 bases at J, with 19 bases between. The CDR3 sequence is CASSLGGLDTASGYTF. Here the CDR3 DNA reads TGTGCCAGCAGCTTAGGAGGGCTGGACACGGCGTCTGGCTACACCTTC.